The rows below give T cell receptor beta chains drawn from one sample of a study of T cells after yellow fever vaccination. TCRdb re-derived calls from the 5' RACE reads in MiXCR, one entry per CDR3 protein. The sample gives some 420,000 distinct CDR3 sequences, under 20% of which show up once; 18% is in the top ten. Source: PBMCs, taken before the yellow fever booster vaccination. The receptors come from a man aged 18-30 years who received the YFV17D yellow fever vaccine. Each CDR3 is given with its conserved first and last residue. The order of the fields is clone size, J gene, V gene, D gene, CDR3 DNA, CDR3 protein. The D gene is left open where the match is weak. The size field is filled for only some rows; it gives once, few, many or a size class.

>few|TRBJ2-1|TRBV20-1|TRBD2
TGCAGTGCTAGGGGACTAGCGGAGCACAATGAGCAGTTCTTC
CSARGLAEHNEQFF
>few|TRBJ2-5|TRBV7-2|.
TGTGCCAGCAGCGATCCCACCCAAGAGACCCAGTACTTC
CASSDPTQETQYF
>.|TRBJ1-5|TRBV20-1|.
TGCAGTGCTAGAGGGCGGGTTGGGCAGCCCCAGCATTTT
CSARGRVGQPQHF
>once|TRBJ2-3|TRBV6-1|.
TGTGCCAGCCAGACTTTAACAGATACGCAGTATTTT
CASQTLTDTQYF
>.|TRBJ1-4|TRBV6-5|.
TGTGCCAGCACCACCCCAGGGCCTTGGGAAAAACTGTTTTTT
CASTTPGPWEKLFF
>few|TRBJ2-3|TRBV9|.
TGTGCCAGCACGACTGGCGTCACAGATACGCAGTATTTT
CASTTGVTDTQYF
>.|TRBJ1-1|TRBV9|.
TGTGCCAGCAGCGTAGAAGGTCAGGCGAACACTGAAGCTTTCTTT
CASSVEGQANTEAFF
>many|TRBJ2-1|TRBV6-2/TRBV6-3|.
TGTGCCAGCAGTTACTGGTCTGGGACAAAGTACAATGAGCAGTTCTTC
CASSYWSGTKYNEQFF
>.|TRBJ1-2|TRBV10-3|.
TGTGCCATCAGTGGACAAGACCTTGACTATGGCTACACCTTC
CAISGQDLDYGYTF
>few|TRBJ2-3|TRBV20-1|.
TGCAGTGCTAGCAAGGCAGGGCCCCGGGTGGCGCAGTATTTT
CSASKAGPRVAQYF
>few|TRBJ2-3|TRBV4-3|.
TGCGCCAGCAGCCAAGATTGGAACACAGATACGCAGTATTTT
CASSQDWNTDTQYF
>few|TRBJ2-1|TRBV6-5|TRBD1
TGTGCCAGCAGGACAGGGGCTAACAATGAGCAGTTCTTC
CASRTGANNEQFF
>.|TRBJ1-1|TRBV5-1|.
TGCGCCAGCATCGATCGTTCCGGCGGATTGAACACTGAAGCTTTCTTT
CASIDRSGGLNTEAFF
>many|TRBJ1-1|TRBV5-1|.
TGCGCCAGCAAGACAGCAGAGGGGACTGAAGCTTTCTTT
CASKTAEGTEAFF
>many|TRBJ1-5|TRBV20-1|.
TGCAGTGCTAGAGGGCAGGGGCCCCGAAAGCATTTT
CSARGQGPRKHF
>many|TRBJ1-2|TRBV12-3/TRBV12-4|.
TGTGCCAGCACCCTCCAGACCGGGGTTAACTATGGCTACACCTTC
CASTLQTGVNYGYTF
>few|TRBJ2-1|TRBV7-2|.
TGTGCCAGCAGCCTCCGAGGACGGGAGTTGAGCGAGCAGTTCTTC
CASSLRGRELSEQFF
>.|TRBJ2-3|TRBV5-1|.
TGCGCCAGCAGCAAGTCTCCTCGATACACAGATACGCAGTATTTT
CASSKSPRYTDTQYF
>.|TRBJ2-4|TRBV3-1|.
TGTGCCAGCAGCCCCCTCGTGGGAGCCAAAAACATTCAGTACTTC
CASSPLVGAKNIQYF
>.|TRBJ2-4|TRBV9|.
TGTGCCAGCAGCGTAGAGGGGCGAGCCAAAAACATTCAGTACTTC
CASSVEGRAKNIQYF
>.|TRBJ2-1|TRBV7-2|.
TGTGCCAGCAGCTTACAAGCTAGCTACTACAATGAGCAGTTCTTC
CASSLQASYYNEQFF
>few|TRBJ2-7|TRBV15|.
TGTGCCACCAGCAGAGGAGAGGGCTACGAGCAGTACTTC
CATSRGEGYEQYF
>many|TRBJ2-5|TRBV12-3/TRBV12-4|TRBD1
TGTGCCAGCAGTTATGGACAGGGTGTCCAAGAGACCCAGTACTTC
CASSYGQGVQETQYF
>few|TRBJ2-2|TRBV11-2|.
TGTGCCAGCAGCTTATACTCCGCCGGGGGAGGCACCGGGGAGCTGTTTTTT
CASSLYSAGGGTGELFF
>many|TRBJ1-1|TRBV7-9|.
TGTGCCAGCAGCCCCTGGGCTGAAGCTTTCTTT
CASSPWAEAFF
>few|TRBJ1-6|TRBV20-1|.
TGCAGTGCTAGAGAGGGGGGGTACTATAATTCACCCCTCCACTTT
CSAREGGYYNSPLHF
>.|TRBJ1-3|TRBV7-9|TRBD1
TGTGCCAGCAGCTTCCCCGGGACAGCAGGAAACACCATATATTTT
CASSFPGTAGNTIYF
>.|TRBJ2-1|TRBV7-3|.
TGTGCCAGCAGCTTCGGCGGCTACAATGAGCAGTTCTTC
CASSFGGYNEQFF
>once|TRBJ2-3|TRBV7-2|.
TGTGCCAGCAGCCCCCCTGTGCCGGGGACAGATACGCAGTATTTT
CASSPPVPGTDTQYF
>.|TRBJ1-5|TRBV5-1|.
TGCGCCAGCAGCCCCGACGGGTCCCTGAATCAGCCCCAGCATTTT
CASSPDGSLNQPQHF
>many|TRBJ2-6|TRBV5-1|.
TGCGCCAGCAGCTTGCCTCAGGGGGGGGCCAACGTCCTGACTTTC
CASSLPQGGANVLTF